The rows below give T cell receptor beta chains drawn from one sample of a study of T cells in Graves' hyperthyroidism and ophthalmopathy. TCRdb re-analysed the multiplex PCR reads in MiXCR, keeping a single row per CDR3 protein. The sample shows 500,000 to 550,000 distinct CDR3 sequences, nearly 20% of them seen only once. Sequencing input: blood. These receptors were collected from a man aged 35 to 55 with Graves' ophthalmopathy. Both conserved end residues are part of each CDR3. The order of the fields is clone size, V gene, J gene, D gene, CDR3 protein, CDR3 DNA. D genes are given only for firm matches. The size entry is marked missing in some rows and otherwise reads once, few, many or a size class.

clone size: NA; V gene: TRBV19; J gene: TRBJ2-1; D gene: TRBD2; CDR3 protein: CASWPGLAGANEQFF; CDR3 DNA: TGTGCCAGTTGGCCCGGACTAGCGGGGGCCAATGAGCAGTTCTTC
clone size: NA; V gene: TRBV20-1; J gene: TRBJ2-4; D gene: NA; CDR3 protein: CSASMGGIAKNIQYF; CDR3 DNA: TGCAGTGCTAGTATGGGCGGAATAGCCAAAAACATTCAGTACTTC
clone size: NA; V gene: TRBV20-1; J gene: TRBJ1-1; D gene: NA; CDR3 protein: CSALSGGTEAFF; CDR3 DNA: TGCAGTGCTCTCTCCGGGGGCACTGAAGCTTTCTTT
clone size: many; V gene: TRBV9; J gene: TRBJ1-1; D gene: NA; CDR3 protein: CASSVVESAGAFF; CDR3 DNA: TGTGCCAGCAGCGTAGTAGAGTCAGCCGGAGCTTTCTTT
clone size: few; V gene: TRBV9; J gene: TRBJ1-2; D gene: TRBD1; CDR3 protein: CASSAGQGAYGYTF; CDR3 DNA: TGTGCCAGCAGCGCCGGACAGGGGGCTTATGGCTACACCTTC
clone size: few; V gene: TRBV20-1; J gene: TRBJ2-1; D gene: NA; CDR3 protein: CSARDGERVTYNEQFF; CDR3 DNA: TGCAGTGCTAGGGATGGTGAGCGGGTGACCTACAATGAGCAGTTCTTC
clone size: NA; V gene: TRBV20-1; J gene: TRBJ2-3; D gene: TRBD2; CDR3 protein: CSAETSGSGNTQYF; CDR3 DNA: TGCAGTGCGGAAACTAGCGGGAGTGGGAATACGCAGTATTTT
clone size: NA; V gene: TRBV11-2; J gene: TRBJ2-1; D gene: NA; CDR3 protein: CASSEGWSYNEQFF; CDR3 DNA: TGTGCCAGCAGCGAGGGATGGTCCTACAATGAGCAGTTCTTC
clone size: many; V gene: TRBV20-1; J gene: TRBJ2-1; D gene: TRBD2; CDR3 protein: CSARDYRTSGSFYNEQFF; CDR3 DNA: TGCAGTGCTAGAGATTACCGCACTAGCGGGAGTTTCTACAATGAGCAGTTCTTC
clone size: NA; V gene: TRBV20-1; J gene: TRBJ2-1; D gene: TRBD2; CDR3 protein: CSPQLAGGYNEQFF; CDR3 DNA: TGCAGCCCCCAACTAGCGGGAGGATACAATGAGCAGTTCTTC
clone size: few; V gene: TRBV20-1; J gene: TRBJ2-3; D gene: TRBD2; CDR3 protein: CSARAEKTSGGGEDTQYF; CDR3 DNA: TGCAGTGCTAGAGCCGAGAAGACTAGCGGGGGGGGTGAAGATACGCAGTATTTT
clone size: NA; V gene: TRBV5-1; J gene: TRBJ2-7; D gene: NA; CDR3 protein: CASSLEASISYEQYF; CDR3 DNA: TGCGCCAGCAGCTTGGAGGCGTCTATTTCCTACGAGCAGTACTTC
clone size: many; V gene: TRBV13; J gene: TRBJ2-7; D gene: TRBD1; CDR3 protein: CANSLGLDRGIYEQYF; CDR3 DNA: TGTGCCAACAGCTTAGGCCTGGACAGGGGGATCTACGAGCAGTACTTC
clone size: many; V gene: TRBV30; J gene: TRBJ1-2; D gene: NA; CDR3 protein: CAWTRDQDLLPNYGYTF; CDR3 DNA: TGTGCCTGGACCCGCGACCAGGATCTACTCCCTAACTATGGCTACACCTTC
clone size: NA; V gene: TRBV5-1; J gene: TRBJ2-7; D gene: TRBD2; CDR3 protein: CASSLGGSGSYEQYF; CDR3 DNA: TGCGCCAGCAGCTTGGGGGGTAGCGGGAGCTACGAGCAGTACTTC
clone size: many; V gene: TRBV7-9; J gene: TRBJ1-2; D gene: NA; CDR3 protein: CASSLRDFYGYTF; CDR3 DNA: TGTGCCAGCAGCTTAAGGGACTTCTATGGCTACACCTTC
clone size: NA; V gene: TRBV7-2; J gene: TRBJ1-1; D gene: TRBD1; CDR3 protein: CASSLRDRLNTEAFF; CDR3 DNA: TGTGCCAGCAGCTTAAGGGACAGGTTGAACACTGAAGCTTTCTTT
clone size: NA; V gene: TRBV7-2; J gene: TRBJ1-6; D gene: NA; CDR3 protein: CASSLAPGSGSPLHF; CDR3 DNA: TGTGCCAGCAGCTTAGCGCCTGGGTCCGGCTCACCCCTCCACTTT
clone size: many; V gene: TRBV27; J gene: TRBJ2-7; D gene: TRBD2; CDR3 protein: CASSSAGAGAGEQYF; CDR3 DNA: TGTGCCAGCAGTTCAGCGGGAGCGGGGGCGGGGGAGCAGTACTTC
clone size: many; V gene: TRBV28; J gene: TRBJ1-5; D gene: NA; CDR3 protein: CASRSADGGNQPQHF; CDR3 DNA: TGTGCCAGCAGGTCGGCGGACGGGGGCAATCAGCCCCAGCATTTT
clone size: few; V gene: TRBV7-9; J gene: TRBJ2-7; D gene: TRBD1; CDR3 protein: CASSPGTVEQYF; CDR3 DNA: TGTGCCAGCAGCCCCGGGACAGTCGAGCAGTACTTC
clone size: few; V gene: TRBV5-4; J gene: TRBJ2-3; D gene: NA; CDR3 protein: CASSHTNTDTQYF; CDR3 DNA: TGTGCCAGCAGCCACACAAACACAGATACGCAGTATTTT
clone size: few; V gene: TRBV4-1; J gene: TRBJ2-3; D gene: NA; CDR3 protein: CASSQGQGLSTDTQYF; CDR3 DNA: TGCGCCAGCAGCCAAGGGCAGGGCTTAAGCACAGATACGCAGTATTTT
clone size: NA; V gene: TRBV6-2/TRBV6-3; J gene: TRBJ1-4; D gene: TRBD1; CDR3 protein: CASSLRTGAEEKLFF; CDR3 DNA: TGTGCCAGCAGTCTCCGGACAGGCGCAGAGGAAAAACTGTTTTTT
clone size: many; V gene: TRBV10-3; J gene: TRBJ2-1; D gene: TRBD2; CDR3 protein: CAIGTSGGIGGNEQFF; CDR3 DNA: TGTGCCATCGGGACTAGCGGGGGGATTGGAGGCAATGAGCAGTTCTTC
clone size: NA; V gene: TRBV20-1; J gene: TRBJ1-6; D gene: NA; CDR3 protein: CSARRGRGGSPLHF; CDR3 DNA: TGCAGTGCCCGGAGGGGCAGGGGTGGGTCACCCCTCCACTTT
clone size: few; V gene: TRBV4-2; J gene: TRBJ1-2; D gene: TRBD1; CDR3 protein: CASSQPTGDFVQDYGYTF; CDR3 DNA: TGTGCCAGCAGCCAGCCGACAGGGGATTTTGTTCAGGACTATGGCTACACCTTC
clone size: few; V gene: TRBV28; J gene: TRBJ2-4; D gene: NA; CDR3 protein: CASSPGGVTGEVPKNIQYF; CDR3 DNA: TGTGCCAGCAGCCCGGGGGGTGTTACAGGGGAAGTACCCAAAAACATTCAGTACTTC
clone size: few; V gene: TRBV28; J gene: TRBJ1-5; D gene: NA; CDR3 protein: CASGEGNQPQHF; CDR3 DNA: TGTGCCAGCGGGGAGGGAAATCAGCCCCAGCATTTT
clone size: NA; V gene: TRBV5-5; J gene: TRBJ2-7; D gene: NA; CDR3 protein: CASSLGSAEQYF; CDR3 DNA: TGTGCCAGCAGCTTGGGGTCCGCCGAGCAGTACTTC
clone size: many; V gene: TRBV12-3/TRBV12-4; J gene: TRBJ2-7; D gene: NA; CDR3 protein: CASSGNLYEQYF; CDR3 DNA: TGTGCCAGCAGCGGTAACCTCTACGAGCAGTACTTC
clone size: many; V gene: TRBV6-1; J gene: TRBJ2-1; D gene: TRBD2; CDR3 protein: CASRSTSGREQFF; CDR3 DNA: TGTGCCAGCAGGTCGACTAGCGGGCGTGAGCAGTTCTTC
clone size: many; V gene: TRBV30; J gene: TRBJ2-7; D gene: TRBD2; CDR3 protein: CAWRTSGSIYEQYF; CDR3 DNA: TGTGCCTGGAGGACTAGCGGGAGCATATACGAGCAGTACTTC
clone size: NA; V gene: TRBV29-1; J gene: TRBJ2-4; D gene: NA; CDR3 protein: CSATRGNIQYF; CDR3 DNA: TGCAGCGCCACAAGAGGGAACATTCAGTACTTC
clone size: NA; V gene: TRBV4-1; J gene: TRBJ2-1; D gene: TRBD1; CDR3 protein: CASSQLAGQGRNEQFF; CDR3 DNA: TGCGCCAGCAGCCAACTTGCGGGACAGGGACGGAATGAGCAGTTCTTC
clone size: many; V gene: TRBV20-1; J gene: TRBJ2-5; D gene: NA; CDR3 protein: CSAGTRVAETQYF; CDR3 DNA: TGCAGTGCCGGAACTCGGGTTGCCGAGACCCAGTACTTC
clone size: many; V gene: TRBV20-1; J gene: TRBJ1-2; D gene: NA; CDR3 protein: CSALNPGHLYGYTF; CDR3 DNA: TGCAGTGCCCTGAACCCGGGACACCTCTATGGCTACACCTTC
clone size: few; V gene: TRBV11-2; J gene: TRBJ2-2; D gene: TRBD2; CDR3 protein: CASSGLADGELFF; CDR3 DNA: TGTGCCAGCAGCGGACTAGCGGACGGGGAGCTGTTTTTT
clone size: few; V gene: TRBV19; J gene: TRBJ2-7; D gene: NA; CDR3 protein: CASSAGPTPEQYF; CDR3 DNA: TGTGCCAGTAGTGCCGGCCCCACCCCCGAGCAGTACTTC
clone size: NA; V gene: TRBV6-1; J gene: TRBJ2-1; D gene: TRBD2; CDR3 protein: CASSGGGPPYNEQFF; CDR3 DNA: TGTGCCAGCAGTGGGGGAGGGCCCCCCTACAATGAGCAGTTCTTC
clone size: NA; V gene: TRBV19; J gene: TRBJ2-1; D gene: TRBD2; CDR3 protein: CASTSGDLYNEQFF; CDR3 DNA: TGTGCCAGTACTAGCGGGGACCTTTACAATGAGCAGTTCTTC
clone size: once; V gene: TRBV6-1; J gene: TRBJ2-2; D gene: NA; CDR3 protein: CASRVLTGELFF; CDR3 DNA: TGTGCCAGCAGGGTTCTCACCGGGGAGCTGTTTTTT
clone size: NA; V gene: TRBV13; J gene: TRBJ2-4; D gene: NA; CDR3 protein: CASGRDRFGAKNIQYF; CDR3 DNA: TGTGCCAGCGGTCGAGACCGATTTGGAGCCAAAAACATTCAGTACTTC
clone size: few; V gene: TRBV5-1; J gene: TRBJ1-1; D gene: TRBD1; CDR3 protein: CASWDRGNLNTEAFF; CDR3 DNA: TGCGCCAGCTGGGACAGGGGTAATCTGAACACTGAAGCTTTCTTT
clone size: many; V gene: TRBV6-5; J gene: TRBJ2-2; D gene: TRBD1; CDR3 protein: CASRSLTGRAGELFF; CDR3 DNA: TGTGCCAGCAGATCTCTGACAGGGCGAGCCGGGGAGCTGTTTTTT
clone size: few; V gene: TRBV12-3/TRBV12-4; J gene: TRBJ2-2; D gene: NA; CDR3 protein: CASNPGLRNPGELFF; CDR3 DNA: TGTGCCAGCAACCCAGGGTTACGGAATCCCGGGGAGCTGTTTTTT
clone size: NA; V gene: TRBV12-3/TRBV12-4; J gene: TRBJ2-1; D gene: NA; CDR3 protein: CASRQGLRQPYNEQFF; CDR3 DNA: TGTGCCAGCAGGCAGGGATTACGGCAGCCCTACAATGAGCAGTTCTTC
clone size: NA; V gene: TRBV3-1; J gene: TRBJ2-7; D gene: NA; CDR3 protein: CASSQGGGAHEQYF; CDR3 DNA: TGTGCCAGCAGCCAAGGGGGTGGGGCTCACGAGCAGTACTTC
clone size: NA; V gene: TRBV6-2/TRBV6-3; J gene: TRBJ2-3; D gene: TRBD1; CDR3 protein: CASSPTGQAGPDTQYF; CDR3 DNA: TGTGCCAGCAGCCCGACGGGACAGGCGGGCCCAGATACGCAGTATTTT
clone size: few; V gene: TRBV6-1; J gene: TRBJ2-1; D gene: NA; CDR3 protein: CASKTSGLEQFF; CDR3 DNA: TGTGCCAGCAAAACCTCCGGGCTTGAGCAGTTCTTC
clone size: many; V gene: TRBV28; J gene: TRBJ2-7; D gene: NA; CDR3 protein: CASSLGRVNEQYF; CDR3 DNA: TGTGCCAGCAGTTTAGGCAGGGTCAACGAGCAGTACTTC
clone size: few; V gene: TRBV6-5; J gene: TRBJ2-7; D gene: NA; CDR3 protein: CASSYGEGAEQYF; CDR3 DNA: TGTGCCAGCAGTTACGGAGAAGGGGCCGAGCAGTACTTC
clone size: few; V gene: TRBV27; J gene: TRBJ2-7; D gene: TRBD2; CDR3 protein: CASSPTGLADEQYF; CDR3 DNA: TGTGCCAGCAGTCCCACCGGACTAGCGGACGAGCAGTACTTC
clone size: few; V gene: TRBV7-3; J gene: TRBJ2-1; D gene: NA; CDR3 protein: CASSFPDYDNNEQFF; CDR3 DNA: TGTGCCAGCAGCTTTCCGGACTATGACAACAATGAGCAGTTCTTC
clone size: few; V gene: TRBV29-1; J gene: TRBJ1-2; D gene: NA; CDR3 protein: CSVDSGPGYTF; CDR3 DNA: TGCAGCGTTGATTCAGGGCCTGGCTACACCTTC
clone size: NA; V gene: TRBV12-3/TRBV12-4; J gene: TRBJ2-7; D gene: NA; CDR3 protein: CASSLGIGYEQYF; CDR3 DNA: TGTGCCAGTAGTTTAGGAATCGGCTACGAGCAGTACTTC
clone size: few; V gene: TRBV7-2; J gene: TRBJ2-7; D gene: TRBD1; CDR3 protein: CASSPSSRGTVGPLSYEQYF; CDR3 DNA: TGTGCCAGCAGCCCCTCCTCTAGGGGGACAGTCGGTCCTTTATCCTACGAGCAGTACTTC